The next 21 T cell receptor beta chains were all read from a single sample in a study of blood T cells in healthy people across ages. With a J-beta primer mix and a sample-barcoded 5' primer, a second PCR ran 7 to 11 cycles. TCRdb independently ran MiXCR on the 5' RACE reads; one entry per CDR3 protein. The sample has about 1.6 million distinct CDR3 sequences, about 31% seen once. Sequencing was carried out using blood. The receptor set was obtained from a woman under 40 in good health.

CDR3 sequence reads: CSAAGTLPYEQYF. Here the CDR3 DNA reads TGCAGTGCTGCCGGGACCCTACCCTACGAGCAGTACTTC. V is TRBV20-1 and J is TRBJ2-5; D may match TRBD1 or TRBD2 (5 bases each). The J call may not be correct, given that the DNA end is closer to TRBJ2-7. Germline V gene sequence: CDR1 DFQATT, CDR2 SNEGSKA (reference sequence). The CDR3 covers 13 residues.

The J gene is TRBJ2-4, the V gene TRBV5-1; D might be TRBD1 (5 bases). The end of the DNA fits TRBJ2-7 better, so the J call may be wrong. The CDR3 loop spans 16 amino acids. Germline V CDR1 and CDR2: SGHRS, YFSETQ. CDR3 sequence (DNA): TGCGCCAGCAGCCCCACAGGACAATCCCGAACCTACGAGCAGTACTTC. This gives the protein CASSPTGQSRTYEQYF.

The chain joins TRBV2 to TRBJ2-3; 11 bases agree with TRBD2. V gave up 6 bases and J gave up 2 bases; unmatched junction bases: 4. This CDR3 has 15 residues. The germline V gene encodes CDR1 SNHLY and CDR2 FYNNEI. Here the CDR3 reads CASRVSGGDTDTQYF. In DNA, the CDR3 is TGTGCCAGCAGAGTTAGCGGGGGGGACACAGATACGCAGTATTTT.

This clonotype was seen ten or more times. The chain links TRBV7-6 to TRBJ2-3, with no clear D. The CDR3 loop spans 15 amino acids. From germline, CDR1 is SGHVS and CDR2 FNYEAQ. The germline V and J ends were trimmed by 4 bases and 0 bases, with 11 bases remaining between them. The chain's CDR3 is CASSSGATSTDTQYF. The CDR3 nucleotides are TGTGCCAGCAGCTCCGGCGCAACTAGCACAGATACGCAGTATTTT.

This clonotype has ten or more counts. The V gene is TRBV29-1, the J gene TRBJ2-1; TRBD1 aligns across 9 bases. Germline assignment: CDR1 SQVTM and CDR2 ANQGSEA. V trimming: 6 bases; J trimming: 3 bases; junction bases outside the gene matches: 6. The CDR3 extends over 14 amino acids. CDR3 nucleotide sequence: TGCAGCGTAGTCGGGACAGGGATCTACAATGAGCAGTTCTTC. Residues: CSVVGTGIYNEQFF.

CDR3 sequence: CASSVEGVATQTDTQYF. CDR3 sequence (DNA): TGTGCCAGCAGCGTAGAGGGAGTAGCGACGCAAACAGATACGCAGTATTTT. The V call is TRBV9, the J call TRBJ2-3, with a weak D call TRBD2 (5 bases). Per the germline V gene, CDR1 is SGDLS and CDR2 is YYNGEE. Trimming took off 0 bases at V and 3 bases at J, with 17 bases between the two ends. The CDR3 extends over 17 amino acids. Full variable domain (outside the CDR3, taken from reference TRBV9 and TRBJ2-3): DSGVTQTPKHLITATGQRVTLRCSPRSGDLSVYWYQQSLDQGLQFLIQYYNGEERAKGNILERFSAQQFPDLHSELNLSSLELGDSALYFCASSVEGVATQTDTQYFGPGTRLTVL.

The chain has TRBV5-1 and TRBJ1-2, with no clear D. Germline-derived CDR1 and CDR2 are SGHRS and YFSETQ. This CDR3 has 14 residues. Deletions cut 2 bases from V and 8 bases from J, with 16 bases between. CDR3 nucleotides: TGCGCCAGCAGCTTAGGAGGCACGGAATCGGGCTACACCTTC. This translates into CASSLGGTESGYTF.

The genes are TRBV5-1 and TRBJ2-1; 11 bases agree with TRBD1. Germline V gene lookup returns CDR1 SGHRS and CDR2 YFSETQ. The CDR3 has 14 amino acids. The junction had 5 bases not matched to a gene; V was cut back by 4 bases and J by 8 bases. The CDR3: CASSRSGQGDEQFF. The CDR3 DNA reads TGCGCCAGCAGCAGGTCGGGACAGGGGGATGAGCAGTTCTTC.

The CDR3 bases are TGTGCCAGCAGCCAAGAGTCAGCTAGCGGGAATCTGAACACCGGGGAGCTGTTTTTT. Translation: CASSQESASGNLNTGELFF. The chain recombines TRBV4-2 with TRBJ2-2, with 9 bases aligning to TRBD2. The trim removed 0 bases at V and 1 base at J, leaving 9 bases unmatched. The germline gives CDR1 LGHNA, CDR2 YNFKEQ. The CDR3 has 19 residues.

The CDR3 is CSASQLGTSGGGQETQYF. The CDR3 nucleotides are TGCAGTGCTAGCCAACTGGGGACTAGCGGGGGTGGACAAGAGACCCAGTACTTC. The chain joins TRBV20-1 to TRBJ2-5; TRBD2 agrees at 14 bases. V trimming: 3 bases; J trimming: 2 bases; junction bases outside the gene matches: 11. This CDR3 is 18 amino acids long. Germline V gives CDR1 DFQATT, CDR2 SNEGSKA (reference sequence).

The CDR3 DNA reads TGTGCCAGCAGTTTCGGGCCGGGGAGCACTGAAGCTTTCTTT. Its protein product is CASSFGPGSTEAFF. The chain has TRBV27 and TRBJ1-1; D ambiguous. The ends were cut back, 3 bases at V and 4 bases at J, with 12 bases in the middle. In germline, CDR1 is MNHEY, CDR2 SMNVEV (reference sequence). The CDR3 loop spans 14 amino acids.

The chain uses TRBV27 and TRBJ2-1, with 7 bases matching TRBD1. Germline lookup yields CDR1 MNHEY and CDR2 SMNVEV (reference sequence). The CDR3 length is 14 residues. Trimming cost V 2 bases and J 9 bases; bases outside gene matches: 7. This CDR3 is CASSLRQGSGEQFF. DNA for the CDR3: TGTGCCAGCAGTTTAAGACAGGGTTCGGGTGAGCAGTTCTTC.

This clonotype was seen at least ten times. The J gene is TRBJ2-6, the V gene TRBV4-1; maybe TRBD2 (6 bases). The V gene lost 10 bases and the J gene lost 2 bases, with 18 bases spanning the gap. Germline CDR1 MGHRA, CDR2 YSYEKL. The CDR3 extends over 16 amino acids. The CDR3 loop is CATQKGRQTGANVLTF. The CDR3 nucleotides read TGCGCCACCCAAAAAGGGAGGCAAACTGGGGCCAACGTCCTGACTTTC.

This clonotype showed up just a few times. V usage is TRBV7-2 and J usage is TRBJ2-5; D call uncertain. With 8 bases removed from V and 3 bases from J, the gap between germline ends came to 25 bases. CDR1 and CDR2 (germline): SGHTA, FQGNSA. The CDR3 covers 17 residues. The CDR3 reads CASYPDNRRLEKETQYF. The CDR3 DNA reads as TGTGCCAGCTACCCTGATAATCGCCGCCTTGAGAAAGAGACCCAGTACTTC. Full variable domain (remainder filled in from reference TRBV7-2 and TRBJ2-5): GAGVSQSPSNKVTEKGKDVELRCDPISGHTALYWYRQSLGQGLEFLIYFQGNSAPDKSGLPSDRFSAERTGGSVSTLTIQRTQQEDSAVYLCASYPDNRRLEKETQYFGPGTRLLVL.

Note on this clonotype: Possible read error: a much larger clone is one base away. This sequence joins TRBV29-1 and TRBJ2-5, with D possibly being TRBD1 or TRBD2 (7 bases each). V shed 3 bases and J shed 7 bases, with 18 bases lying between them. This CDR3 contains 14 residues. Germline V gives CDR1 SQVTM, CDR2 ANQGSEA. The CDR3 is CSVDGAGDSRTQYF. The CDR3 bases are TGCAGCGTTGATGGCGCGGGGGACAGTCGGACCCAGTACTTC.

On this clonotype itself: This may arise from a read error, as a much more abundant clone is one base away. The gene calls are TRBV7-9 and TRBJ2-6; 8 bases agree with TRBD2. CDR3 size: 15 residues. Germline V gene lookup returns CDR1 SEHNR and CDR2 FQNEAQ (reference sequence). The CDR3 is CACSLTSGTSNVLTF. CDR3 coding DNA: TGTGCCTGCAGCTTAACATCTGGGACTAGCAACGTCCTGACTTTC.

CDR3 sequence (DNA): TGTGCCAGCAGTCGACAGGGGGCGCGGAATTCGGCGTATGGCTACACCTTC. Protein product: CASSRQGARNSAYGYTF. This chain joins TRBV2 and TRBJ1-2, with TRBD1 identical over 10 bases. Germline-derived CDR1 and CDR2 are SNHLY and FYNNEI. This CDR3 region has 17 residues. The junction had 14 bases not matched to a gene; V was cut back by 5 bases and J by 5 bases.

J is TRBJ1-4 and V is TRBV12-3 or TRBV12-4; 9 bases map to TRBD1. The junction had 8 bases not matched to a gene; V was cut back by 5 bases and J by 7 bases. The CDR3 totals 15 residues. CDR3 bases: TGTGCCAGCAGTACCCGGGACAGGGTGGTTGAAAAACTGTTTTTT. Residues: CASSTRDRVVEKLFF.

The chain employs TRBV9 and TRBJ2-1; D is undetermined. Germline CDR1 SGDLS, CDR2 YYNGEE. This CDR3 contains 13 residues. Trimming left V 4 bases short and J 9 bases short, with 14 bases between. DNA for the CDR3: TGTGCCAGCAGCCAGGTGAGCGTCGGTGAGCAGTTCTTC. Its translation: CASSQVSVGEQFF.

The chain carries TRBV20-1 and TRBJ1-6, with D unclear. There are 16 residues in the CDR3. CDR1 DFQATT and CDR2 SNEGSKA come from the germline V gene (reference sequence). Deletions cut 0 bases from V and 8 bases from J, with 17 bases between. The CDR3 reads CSARDIRAQEDSPLHF. The CDR3 DNA reads as TGCAGTGCTAGAGATATAAGGGCCCAGGAGGATTCACCCCTCCACTTT.

J is TRBJ2-1 and V is TRBV7-9; 7 nucleotides match TRBD2. V dropped 4 bases and J dropped 1; count of bases not matched to a gene: 13. The CDR3 totals 18 residues. CDR1 SEHNR and CDR2 FQNEAQ come from the germline V gene (reference sequence). In nucleotides, the CDR3 is TGTGCCAGCAGCTCCCCCGGCGGGAGTAGGCAGTCCTACAATGAGCAGTTCTTC. Translated, it gives CASSSPGGSRQSYNEQFF.